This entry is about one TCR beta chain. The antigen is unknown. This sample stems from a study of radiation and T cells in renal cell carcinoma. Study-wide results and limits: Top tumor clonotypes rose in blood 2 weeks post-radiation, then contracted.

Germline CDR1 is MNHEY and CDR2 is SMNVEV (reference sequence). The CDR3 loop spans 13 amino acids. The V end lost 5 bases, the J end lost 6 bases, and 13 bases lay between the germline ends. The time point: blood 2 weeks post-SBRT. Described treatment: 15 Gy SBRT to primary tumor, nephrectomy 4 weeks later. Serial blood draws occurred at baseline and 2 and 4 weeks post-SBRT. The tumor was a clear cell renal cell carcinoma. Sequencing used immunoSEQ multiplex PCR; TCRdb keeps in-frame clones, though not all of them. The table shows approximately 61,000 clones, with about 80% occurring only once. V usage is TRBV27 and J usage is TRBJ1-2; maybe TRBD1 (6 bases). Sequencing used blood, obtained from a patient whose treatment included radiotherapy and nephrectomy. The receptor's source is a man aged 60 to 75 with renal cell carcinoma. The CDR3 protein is CASSRGRADGYTF. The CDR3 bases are TGTGCCAGCAGTAGGGGGAGAGCGGATGGCTACACCTTC.